The 22 T cell receptor beta chains below were found in one sample sequenced in a study of blood T cell repertoires in COVID-19. The protocol was immunoSEQ multiplex PCR, while the TCRdb copy is restricted to in-frame clones and leaves out a portion. The data contain fewer than 200,000 clones, roughly 87% of them singletons. The material sequenced was peripheral blood. These receptors all stem from a woman in her sixties or seventies with COVID-19, enrolled during active disease.

The chain uses TRBV3-1 (or the pseudogene TRBV3-2) and TRBJ2-5; D is unclear. Germline CDR1 reads LGHDT; CDR2 reads YNNKEL (reference sequence). The CDR3 spans 12 residues. Trimming stripped 1 base from V and 5 bases from J, with 5 bases between. The CDR3, as DNA: TGTGCCAGCAGCCAAGTCGGTGAGACCCAGTACTTC. Its protein product is CASSQVGETQYF.

The CDR3 sequence: CASSQLRQKSGELFF. Written as DNA, the CDR3 is TGCGCCAGCAGCCAACTTAGACAGAAGTCCGGGGAGCTGTTTTTT. The genes are TRBV4-3 and TRBJ2-2; perhaps TRBD1 as D (5 bases). Germline V CDR1 and CDR2: LGHNA, YSLEER. The CDR3 consists of 15 residues. Trimming removed 2 bases from V and 6 bases from J, with 13 bases in between.

The chain couples TRBV19 to TRBJ1-2; D remains unclear. The CDR3 is made up of 15 amino acids. V dropped 5 bases and J dropped 8 bases, with 21 bases sitting between them. CDR1 LNHDA and CDR2 SQIVND come from the germline V gene (reference sequence). This chain's CDR3 is CASSPRGVGFAGYTF. In DNA, the CDR3 is TGTGCCAGTAGTCCCCGGGGAGTTGGGTTCGCCGGCTACACCTTC.

In this sample, this clone turned up once. The chain couples TRBV2 to TRBJ1-6; 9 bases align to TRBD1. The length of the CDR3 is 13 residues. The germline gives CDR1 SNHLY, CDR2 FYNNEI. The V and J ends lost 6 bases and 8 bases, in that order; junction bases with no gene match: 2. CDR3 in DNA: TGTGCCAGCAGGGGACAGGGAGATTCACCCCTCCACTTT. Its protein product is CASRGQGDSPLHF.

DNA of the CDR3: TGTGCCAGCAGCTCACGGGACAGCACCTACGAGCAGTACTTC. The encoded protein is CASSSRDSTYEQYF. The V and J genes are TRBV7-2 and TRBJ2-7; 7 bases are shared with TRBD1. Trimming took 4 bases from V and 2 from J; bases not matched to a gene: 5. Germline V lookup: CDR1 SGHTA, CDR2 FQGNSA. The CDR3 runs 14 residues.

CDR3 coding DNA: TGCGCCAGCAGCCCCGGACAGGGGTGGACTAACTATGGCTACACCTTC. Protein: CASSPGQGWTNYGYTF. The chain combines TRBV5-1 with TRBJ1-2; 9 nucleotides match TRBD1. The CDR3 covers 16 residues. V dropped 4 bases and J dropped 0; count of bases not matched to a gene: 7. Germline CDR1 reads SGHRS; CDR2 reads YFSETQ. The full variable domain, in which reference TRBV5-1 and TRBJ1-2 provide the parts outside the CDR3, is KAGVTQTPRYLIKTRGQQVTLSCSPISGHRSVSWYQQTPGQGLQFLFEYFSETQRNKGNFPGRFSGRQFSNSRSEMNVSTLELGDSALYLCASSPGQGWTNYGYTFGSGTRLTVV.

This chain connects TRBV28 to TRBJ2-7; weak D call: TRBD1 (5 bases). The CDR3 is made up of 16 amino acids. Germline-derived CDR1 and CDR2 are MDHEN and SYDVKM. V lost 4 bases and J 0 bases, leaving 16 bases between the germline ends. In nucleotides, the CDR3 is TGTGCCAGCAGTTCGGCGGCTTTTCAGGGCTCCTACGAGCAGTACTTC. Translation gives CASSSAAFQGSYEQYF.

This clone was detected a few times. The chain recombines TRBV3-1 (or the pseudogene TRBV3-2) with TRBJ2-1; tentative D call: TRBD2 (5 bases). The CDR3 covers 12 residues. The germline gives CDR1 LGHDT, CDR2 YNNKEL (reference sequence). V gave up 1 base and J gave up 9 bases, with 7 bases separating them. CDR3 protein: CASSQGGGEQFF. The CDR3 DNA reads TGTGCCAGCAGCCAAGGAGGAGGTGAGCAGTTCTTC.

V gene TRBV6-6 combines with J gene TRBJ1-2; D is possibly TRBD1 (6 bases). Germline V CDR1 and CDR2: MNHNY, SVGAGI (reference sequence). This CDR3 is built from 16 residues. V was clipped by 8 bases and J by 8 bases, with 27 bases between them. The CDR3 is CASLVSGTYNQGGYTF. CDR3 DNA sequence: TGTGCCAGCTTGGTGAGTGGGACATATAACCAAGGGGGCTACACCTTC.

In its sample, this clone was seen a few times. The DNA of the CDR3 is TGTGCCAGCAGCTCCTCGCCTAGCGGGAGGACGCCCACAGATACGCAGTATTTT. It specifies CASSSSPSGRTPTDTQYF. The rearrangement links TRBV3-1 (or the pseudogene TRBV3-2) to TRBJ2-3; TRBD2 aligns across 11 bases. CDR3 size: 18 residues. The germline CDR1 and CDR2 sequences are LGHDT and YNNKEL (reference sequence). Trimming at V came to 5 bases and at J to 2 bases, leaving 12 bases not matched to a gene.

The chain carries TRBV7-2 and TRBJ2-5, with 11 bases fitting TRBD2. Germline lookup yields CDR1 SGHTA and CDR2 FQGNSA. J gave up 5 bases and V 5 bases, and 13 bases lay outside the gene matches. This CDR3 comprises 17 residues. CDR3 DNA sequence: TGTGCCAGCAGCCCATGGGGTAGCGGGAGGGCCCTGGAGACCCAGTACTTC. Residues: CASSPWGSGRALETQYF.

The CDR3 sequence: CASNRWRGTDTQYF. CDR3 DNA sequence: TGTGCCAGCAACCGGTGGCGGGGCACAGATACGCAGTATTTT. J is TRBJ2-3 and V is TRBV28; a possible D gene is TRBD2 (5 bases). V shed 7 bases and J shed 1 base, with 12 bases lying between them. Germline CDR1 reads MDHEN; CDR2 reads SYDVKM. This CDR3 is built from 14 residues. Using reference TRBV28 and TRBJ2-3 for the parts outside the CDR3, the full variable domain is DVKVTQSSRYLVKRTGEKVFLECVQDMDHENMFWYRQDPGLGLRLIYFSYDVKMKEKGDIPEGYSVSREKKERFSLILESASTNQTSMYLCASNRWRGTDTQYFGPGTRLTVL.

The rearrangement uses TRBV10-3 and TRBJ2-3; 12 bases match TRBD2. Germline lookup yields CDR1 ENHRY and CDR2 SYGVKD. V was clipped by 10 bases and J by 4 bases; unmatched bases: 12. This CDR3 contains 16 residues. CDR3 sequence: CATKLSGTSGPDTQYF. CDR3 bases: TGTGCCACCAAACTTTCCGGGACTAGCGGGCCAGATACGCAGTATTTT.

The chain uses TRBV20-1 and TRBJ1-2; D gene unclear. Trimming removed 0 bases from V and 8 bases from J, with 7 bases in between. The CDR3 length is 11 residues. Per germline, CDR1 DFQATT and CDR2 SNEGSKA (reference sequence). CDR3 sequence: CSARENNGYTF. In DNA, the CDR3 is TGCAGTGCTAGAGAGAACAACGGCTACACCTTC.

The rearrangement links TRBV30 to TRBJ2-1; 7 positions agree with TRBD1. The CDR3 runs 15 residues. Germline loops: CDR1 GTSNPN, CDR2 SVGIG (reference sequence). V was pared by 2 bases and J by 4 bases, with 8 bases of the junction left unmatched. The CDR3 loop is CAWSPPPGQYNEQFF. The CDR3 DNA sequence: TGTGCCTGGAGTCCCCCACCGGGACAGTACAATGAGCAGTTCTTC.

The chain couples TRBV5-1 to TRBJ2-7, with D perhaps matching TRBD2 (5 bases). The CDR3 sequence is 13 residues long. Germline CDR1 is SGHRS and CDR2 is YFSETQ. The V gene lost 2 bases and the J gene lost 6 bases, with 12 bases spanning the gap. The CDR3 nucleotides read TGCGCCAGCAGCTTTGGACTTGACCGCGAGCAGTACTTC. Translated, it gives CASSFGLDREQYF.

The V and J genes are TRBV11-2 and TRBJ2-2; 7 bases are shared with TRBD2. Trimming cost V 0 bases and J 5 bases; bases outside gene matches: 6. Germline CDR1 SGHAT, CDR2 FQNNGV. The CDR3 is 16 amino acids. CDR3 nucleotide sequence: TGTGCCAGCAGCTTAGATGGGGGAGGGCCAACCGGGGAGCTGTTTTTT. Amino acids: CASSLDGGGPTGELFF.

This sequence joins TRBV3-1 (or the pseudogene TRBV3-2) and TRBJ2-7; 9 bases map to TRBD1. The CDR3 length is 14 residues. The V and J ends lost 5 bases and 5 bases, in that order; junction bases with no gene match: 7. Germline V gene lookup returns CDR1 LGHDT and CDR2 YNNKEL (reference sequence). The CDR3 protein is CASSLGTGPNEQYF. In DNA form, the CDR3 reads TGTGCCAGCAGCTTGGGGACAGGGCCAAACGAGCAGTACTTC.

In nucleotides, the CDR3 is TGCGCCAGCAGCTTGGGATTAGCGGGAGGGAACTCCTACGAGCAGTACTTC. Translating it yields CASSLGLAGGNSYEQYF. The chain has TRBV5-1 and TRBJ2-7; TRBD2 aligns across 11 bases. Germline assignment: CDR1 SGHRS and CDR2 YFSETQ. This CDR3 comprises 17 residues. V lost 0 bases to trimming and J lost 0 bases; unmatched junction nucleotides: 5.

This clone appeared a single time. The rearrangement links TRBV7-8 to TRBJ1-2; TRBD1 matches 7 bases. The CDR3 length is 14 residues. V lost 5 bases to trimming and J lost 1 base; unmatched junction nucleotides: 4. The germline CDR1 and CDR2 sequences are SGHVS and FQNEAQ. The CDR3 sequence: CASSLRDSNYGYTF. The CDR3 DNA sequence: TGTGCCAGCAGCCTCCGGGACAGTAACTATGGCTACACCTTC. The full variable domain, with the rest looked up from reference TRBV7-8 and TRBJ1-2, is GAGVSQSPRYKVAKRGQDVALRCDPISGHVSLFWYQQALGQGPEFLTYFQNEAQLDKSGLPSDRFFAERPEGSVSTLKIQRTQQEDSAVYLCASSLRDSNYGYTFGSGTRLTVV.

This clone appeared a single time. The CDR3 protein is CATSDFDTEQFF. Here the CDR3 DNA reads TGTGCCACCAGTGATTTTGACACTGAGCAGTTCTTC. V gene TRBV24-1 combines with J gene TRBJ2-1; D call uncertain. V lost 1 base, J lost 9 bases, and 6 bases lay in between. This CDR3 has 12 amino acids. From germline, CDR1 is KGHDR and CDR2 SFDVKD.

V is TRBV28 and J is TRBJ2-5; TRBD2 is a possible D gene (5 bases). Germline-derived CDR1 and CDR2 are MDHEN and SYDVKM. The CDR3 is 15 residues long. With 2 bases removed from V and 0 bases from J, the gap between germline ends came to 10 bases. The CDR3 loop reads CASSLVPGNQETQYF. CDR3 nucleotides: TGTGCCAGCAGTTTAGTCCCGGGGAACCAAGAGACCCAGTACTTC. Full variable domain (missing parts from reference TRBV28 and TRBJ2-5): DVKVTQSSRYLVKRTGEKVFLECVQDMDHENMFWYRQDPGLGLRLIYFSYDVKMKEKGDIPEGYSVSREKKERFSLILESASTNQTSMYLCASSLVPGNQETQYFGPGTRLLVL.